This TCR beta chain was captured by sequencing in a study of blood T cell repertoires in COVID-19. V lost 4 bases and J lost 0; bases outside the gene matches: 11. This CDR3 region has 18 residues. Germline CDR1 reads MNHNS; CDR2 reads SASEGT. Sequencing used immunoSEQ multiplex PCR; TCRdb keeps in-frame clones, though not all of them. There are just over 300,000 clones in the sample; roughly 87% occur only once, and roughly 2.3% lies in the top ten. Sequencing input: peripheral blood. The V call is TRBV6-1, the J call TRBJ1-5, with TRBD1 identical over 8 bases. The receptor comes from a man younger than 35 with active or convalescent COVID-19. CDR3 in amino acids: CASSVEGQAVYSNQPQHF. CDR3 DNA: TGTGCCAGCAGTGTCGAGGGACAGGCTGTTTATAGCAATCAGCCCCAGCATTTT.